This T cell receptor beta chain was captured in a study of identical twins. Overall study findings and caveats: Alpha sequences that were out-of-frame and twin-shared showed an excess of low generation probability.

Many counts were recorded for this clonotype. Its antigen is as yet unknown. MiXCR, applied by TCRdb to the 5' RACE reads, yields one record per CDR3 protein. Of 570,000 or so distinct CDR3 sequences detected, roughly 9.5% appear once; the ten largest clones hold roughly 3%. CDR1 and CDR2 from the germline V gene are SGHTA and FQGNSA. This CDR3 spans 16 amino acids. V dropped 4 bases and J dropped 13; count of bases not matched to a gene: 11. This same sample was also part of a study on yellow fever vaccine responses in identical twins.

This clonotype originated in a woman under 30 in good health. The chain uses TRBV7-2 and TRBJ2-1; 15 positions match TRBD2. The sequencing input was PBMCs. The DNA of the CDR3 is TGTGCCAGCAGCTCCTCCGGGACTAGCGGGGGGTGGTCCCAGTTCTTC. Amino acid sequence: CASSSSGTSGGWSQFF.